Reported below is one T cell receptor beta chain. The data originate from a study of blood T cell repertoires in COVID-19. Study information: Samples came from the United States, Italy and Spain, spanning acute and convalescent COVID-19. T cells, B-cell-depleted T cells, or PBMCs supplied cDNA or gDNA.

In the authors' workflow: Amplification of reference gene primers was used by the study to estimate nucleated cell counts. TCRdb keeps only in-frame clones here, not all; method: immunoSEQ multiplex PCR. For V, J and clone size, that table is used; D and trimming come from the DNA. The sample records about 30,000 clones, approximately 92% being singletons. The CDR3 sequence is 16 residues long. The sequencing input was peripheral blood. The V and J genes are TRBV1 and TRBJ1-1. TRBV1 is flagged as a pseudogene. The sequence derives from a man at least 80 years old with acute or convalescent COVID-19. CDR3: CTSSQDRGGCGTEAFF. CDR3 nucleotide sequence: TGCACCAGCAGCCAAGATCGGGGGGGCTGCGGCACTGAAGCTTTCTTT.